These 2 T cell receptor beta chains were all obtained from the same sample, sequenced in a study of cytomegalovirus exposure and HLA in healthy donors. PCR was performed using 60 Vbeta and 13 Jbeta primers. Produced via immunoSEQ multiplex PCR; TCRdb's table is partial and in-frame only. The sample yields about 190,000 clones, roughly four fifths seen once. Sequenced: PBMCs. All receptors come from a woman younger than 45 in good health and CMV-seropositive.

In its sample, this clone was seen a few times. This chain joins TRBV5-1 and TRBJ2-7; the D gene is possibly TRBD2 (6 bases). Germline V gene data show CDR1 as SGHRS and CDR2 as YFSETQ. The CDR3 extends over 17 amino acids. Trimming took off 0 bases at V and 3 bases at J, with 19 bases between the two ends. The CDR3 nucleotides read TGCGCCAGCAGCTTGGTATCTAGCGCAGGGAAAGGCTACGAGCAGTACTTC. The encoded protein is CASSLVSSAGKGYEQYF.

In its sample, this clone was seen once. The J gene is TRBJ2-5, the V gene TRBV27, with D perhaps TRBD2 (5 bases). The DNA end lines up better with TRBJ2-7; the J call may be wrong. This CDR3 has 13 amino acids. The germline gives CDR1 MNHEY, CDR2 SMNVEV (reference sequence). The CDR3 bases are TGTGCCAGCAGTTTACGGGGAACCTACGAGCAGTACTTC. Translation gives CASSLRGTYEQYF.